The clone carrying this T cell receptor beta chain was observed a handful of times. No antigen is known for it. This sample was taken from a study of cytomegalovirus exposure and HLA in healthy donors. Findings and limits, study-wide: Certain indistinguishable V segments, among them TRBV6-2 and TRBV6-3, were excluded. A later analysis, which compared TCR beta chains of equal frequency, found the HLA-associated ones more clonally expanded.

The primer mix had 60 Vbeta and 13 Jbeta primers. Sequenced by immunoSEQ multiplex PCR; TCRdb stores in-frame clones only, minus some. The sample has around 97,000 clones; less than 9.5% are singletons. The CDR3 is made up of 13 amino acids. Trimming removed 3 bases at V and 4 bases at J, with 12 bases between. Germline V gives CDR1 GTSNPN, CDR2 SVGIG (reference sequence). The material sequenced was PBMCs. The TCR comes from a man aged 45 to 65 in good health and CMV-seropositive. V and J are TRBV30 and TRBJ1-1, with D maybe TRBD1 (5 bases). The CDR3 nucleotides read TGTGCCTGGAGGGGGGGTTCGGTCACTGAAGCTTTCTTT. Protein sequence: CAWRGGSVTEAFF.